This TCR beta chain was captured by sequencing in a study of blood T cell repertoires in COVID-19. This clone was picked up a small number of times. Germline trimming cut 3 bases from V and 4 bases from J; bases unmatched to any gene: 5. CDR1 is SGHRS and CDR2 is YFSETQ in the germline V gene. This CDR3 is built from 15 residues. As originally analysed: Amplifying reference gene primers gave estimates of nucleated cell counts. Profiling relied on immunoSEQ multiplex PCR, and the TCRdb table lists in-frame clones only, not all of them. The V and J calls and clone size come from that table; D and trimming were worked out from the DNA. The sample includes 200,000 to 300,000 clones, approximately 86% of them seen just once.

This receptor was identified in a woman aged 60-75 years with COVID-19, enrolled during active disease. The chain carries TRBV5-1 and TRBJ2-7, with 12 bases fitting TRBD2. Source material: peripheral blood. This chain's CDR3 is CASSSTSGRHYEQYF. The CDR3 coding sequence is TGCGCCAGCAGCTCGACTAGCGGGAGACATTACGAGCAGTACTTC.